A selection of T cell receptor beta chains follows, all from one sample in a study of T cell repertoires in cytomegalovirus infection. Their antigens are not known. TCRdb re-analysed the reads in MiXCR, keeping a single row per CDR3 protein. Among hundreds of thousands of distinct CDR3 sequences listed, around 31% were seen once. Sequencing used cultured PBMCs, obtained from culture after CMV antigen stimulation. Receptors were obtained from a human donor in good health (CMV status not recorded). Some clones in this sample may be carry-over from other donors' samples. Both conserved end residues are part of each CDR3. Fields, in order: D gene, J gene, clone size, V gene, CDR3 protein, CDR3 DNA. The D gene is left open where the match is weak. A row's size may be missing; if present it is once, few, many or a size class.

d_gene: .; j_gene: TRBJ1-6; abundance: .; v_gene: TRBV7-9; CDR3aa: CASSLIEGNNSPLHF; CDR3nt: TGTGCCAGCAGCTTAATCGAGGGAAATAATTCACCCCTCCACTTT
d_gene: .; j_gene: TRBJ2-5; abundance: few; v_gene: TRBV4-1; CDR3aa: CASSQVPGGGETQYF; CDR3nt: TGCGCCAGCAGCCAAGTCCCCGGGGGAGGAGAGACCCAGTACTTC
d_gene: .; j_gene: TRBJ1-6; abundance: few; v_gene: TRBV20-1; CDR3aa: CSARDGKRGSNSPLHF; CDR3nt: TGCAGTGCTAGAGATGGGAAACGAGGGAGCAATTCACCCCTCCACTTT
d_gene: .; j_gene: TRBJ1-2; abundance: few; v_gene: TRBV15; CDR3aa: CATSRDSRDTYGYTF; CDR3nt: TGTGCCACCAGCAGAGATTCCCGGGACACCTATGGCTACACCTTC
d_gene: TRBD2; j_gene: TRBJ2-1; abundance: .; v_gene: TRBV25-1; CDR3aa: CASSDALAGSYNEQFF; CDR3nt: TGTGCCAGCAGTGATGCACTAGCGGGCTCCTACAATGAGCAGTTCTTC
d_gene: .; j_gene: TRBJ2-7; abundance: few; v_gene: TRBV7-2; CDR3aa: CASSLSYQTYEQYF; CDR3nt: TGTGCCAGCAGCTTAAGTTACCAAACCTACGAGCAGTACTTC
d_gene: .; j_gene: TRBJ1-1; abundance: many; v_gene: TRBV11-2; CDR3aa: CASSYLQGRGTEAFF; CDR3nt: TGTGCCAGCAGCTACCTCCAGGGAAGAGGGACTGAAGCTTTCTTT
d_gene: .; j_gene: TRBJ2-7; abundance: .; v_gene: TRBV4-1; CDR3aa: CASSQDSVGPQKLRHYEQYF; CDR3nt: TGCGCCAGCAGCCAAGATTCGGTAGGCCCGCAGAAGCTAAGGCACTACGAGCAGTACTTC
d_gene: TRBD1; j_gene: TRBJ2-7; abundance: .; v_gene: TRBV7-9; CDR3aa: CASSGQGRYEQYF; CDR3nt: TGTGCCAGCAGCGGACAGGGAAGATACGAGCAGTACTTC
d_gene: .; j_gene: TRBJ1-5; abundance: many; v_gene: TRBV7-2; CDR3aa: CASSYSGNQPQHF; CDR3nt: TGTGCCAGCAGCTACTCCGGAAATCAGCCCCAGCATTTT
d_gene: .; j_gene: TRBJ2-1; abundance: few; v_gene: TRBV6-5; CDR3aa: CASKGASGHNEQFF; CDR3nt: TGTGCCAGCAAGGGGGCTAGCGGTCACAATGAGCAGTTCTTC
d_gene: .; j_gene: TRBJ1-4; abundance: once; v_gene: TRBV28; CDR3aa: CAARDINEKLFF; CDR3nt: TGTGCCGCCCGGGATATAAATGAAAAACTGTTTTTT
d_gene: .; j_gene: TRBJ2-7; abundance: .; v_gene: TRBV15; CDR3aa: CATSRDRKATLSYEQYF; CDR3nt: TGTGCCACCAGCAGAGATAGGAAGGCAACCCTCTCCTACGAGCAGTACTTC
d_gene: .; j_gene: TRBJ1-6; abundance: many; v_gene: TRBV6-6; CDR3aa: CASSPPDGSPLHF; CDR3nt: TGTGCCAGCAGTCCTCCGGATGGGTCACCCCTCCACTTT
d_gene: .; j_gene: TRBJ1-2; abundance: .; v_gene: TRBV12-3/TRBV12-4; CDR3aa: CASRTEAFSGYTF; CDR3nt: TGTGCCAGCCGGACGGAAGCGTTTAGTGGCTACACCTTC
d_gene: .; j_gene: TRBJ1-4; abundance: .; v_gene: TRBV4-1; CDR3aa: CASSQDPGARSQELFF; CDR3nt: TGCGCCAGCAGCCAAGATCCGGGAGCGCGGAGTCAGGAACTGTTTTTT
d_gene: .; j_gene: TRBJ1-1; abundance: .; v_gene: TRBV4-1; CDR3aa: CASSQDQWQQAFF; CDR3nt: TGCGCCAGCAGCCAAGATCAATGGCAGCAAGCTTTCTTT
d_gene: TRBD2; j_gene: TRBJ2-3; abundance: few; v_gene: TRBV11-2; CDR3aa: CASSLGSGAYTDTQYF; CDR3nt: TGTGCCAGCAGCTTAGGTAGCGGGGCCTACACAGATACGCAGTATTTT
d_gene: .; j_gene: TRBJ1-5; abundance: .; v_gene: TRBV15; CDR3aa: CATSRDLGYSNQPQHF; CDR3nt: TGTGCCACCAGCAGAGATTTAGGATATAGCAATCAGCCCCAGCATTTT
d_gene: .; j_gene: TRBJ2-5; abundance: .; v_gene: TRBV6-8; CDR3aa: CASSSDWTVETQYF; CDR3nt: TGTGCCAGCAGTTCCGATTGGACTGTAGAGACCCAGTACTTC
d_gene: .; j_gene: TRBJ2-3; abundance: .; v_gene: TRBV15; CDR3aa: CATSSQGSDTQYF; CDR3nt: TGTGCCACCAGCAGTCAAGGGTCAGATACGCAGTATTTT
d_gene: .; j_gene: TRBJ2-7; abundance: few; v_gene: TRBV5-6; CDR3aa: CASSRAPLYEQYF; CDR3nt: TGTGCCAGCAGCCGGGCCCCACTCTACGAGCAGTACTTC
d_gene: .; j_gene: TRBJ2-3; abundance: .; v_gene: TRBV9; CDR3aa: CASSTRGDPSTDTQYF; CDR3nt: TGTGCCAGCAGTACCCGTGGAGACCCTAGCACAGATACGCAGTATTTT
d_gene: .; j_gene: TRBJ2-5; abundance: .; v_gene: TRBV5-1; CDR3aa: CASSATAGGQETQYF; CDR3nt: TGCGCCAGCAGCGCGACCGCCGGGGGCCAAGAGACCCAGTACTTC
d_gene: TRBD1; j_gene: TRBJ1-1; abundance: .; v_gene: TRBV28; CDR3aa: CASSLDTGGWSEAFF; CDR3nt: TGTGCCAGCAGCCTAGATACAGGGGGCTGGTCTGAAGCTTTCTTT
d_gene: .; j_gene: TRBJ2-1; abundance: .; v_gene: TRBV11-3; CDR3aa: CASSSLSNEQFF; CDR3nt: TGTGCCAGCAGCTCTCTATCGAATGAGCAGTTCTTC
d_gene: TRBD2; j_gene: TRBJ2-4; abundance: few; v_gene: TRBV6-1; CDR3aa: CASSEGGENIQYF; CDR3nt: TGTGCCAGCAGTGAGGGGGGGGAAAACATTCAGTACTTC